This T cell receptor beta chain came from a study of metastatic and nonmetastatic thyroid tumors. As for the study in general: Where malignant and benign thyroid patients were concerned, repertoires were compared across blood and tumor or nodule tissue. Overall study results and limits: It was reported that TCR beta diversity was significantly higher in malignant thyroid tumors than benign nodules, in blood and tumor.

In the source study's methods: Using the CDR3 differences seen across clinicopathological groups, the authors built a distant-metastasis classifier for papillary thyroid cancer, which was meant to discriminate distant-metastatic patients. TCRdb re-processed the PCR reads through MiXCR. TCRdb, rather than the study authors, made the V and J calls. The profile covers around 30,000 clones, with about a fifth appearing a single time and 3% taken by the ten largest. No treatment of any kind had been given to any patient before thyroid surgery. Germline assignment: CDR1 SEHNR and CDR2 FQNEAQ (reference sequence). This CDR3 has 11 residues. Between the trimmed V and J ends, which lost 2 bases and 2 bases, there was a span of 1 base. This clone was recorded many times. Its specificity is unknown.

This receptor was taken from a male donor with papillary thyroid cancer or a benign thyroid nodule (not recorded which). Some clones in this sample may be carry-over from other donors' samples. This chain links TRBV7-9 with TRBJ2-7; D not certain. The sequencing input was tumor tissue. The CDR3 loop reads CASSLTYEQYF. CDR3 nucleotide sequence: TGTGCCAGCAGCTTAACCTACGAGCAGTACTTC.